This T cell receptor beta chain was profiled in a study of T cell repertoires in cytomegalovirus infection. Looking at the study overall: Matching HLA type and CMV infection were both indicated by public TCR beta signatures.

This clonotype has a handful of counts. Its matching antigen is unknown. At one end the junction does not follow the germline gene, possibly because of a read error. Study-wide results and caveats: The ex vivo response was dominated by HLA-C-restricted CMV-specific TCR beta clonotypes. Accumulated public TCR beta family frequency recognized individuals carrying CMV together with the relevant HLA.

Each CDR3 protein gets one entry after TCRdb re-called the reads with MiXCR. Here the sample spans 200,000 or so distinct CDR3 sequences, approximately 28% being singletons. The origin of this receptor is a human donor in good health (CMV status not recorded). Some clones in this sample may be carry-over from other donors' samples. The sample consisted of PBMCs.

In nucleotides, the CDR3 is TGTGCTAGCAGCCCCGTATTGGACACAGATACGCAGTATTTT. Amino acids: CASSPVLDTDTQYF. The chain couples TRBV7-7 to TRBJ2-3; D is ambiguous. This CDR3 is 14 amino acids long. Germline V gives CDR1 SSHAT, CDR2 FNYEAQ (reference sequence). Combining the CDR3 with reference TRBV7-7 and TRBJ2-3 gives the whole variable domain GAGVSQSPRYKVTKRGQDVTLRCDPISSHATLYWYQQALGQGPEFLTYFNYEAQPDKSGLPSDRFSAERPEGSISTLTIQRTEQRDSAMYRCASSPVLDTDTQYFGPGTRLTVL.